This T cell receptor (beta chain) derives from a study of cytomegalovirus exposure and HLA in healthy donors (dated by TCRdb to about 2017). Turning to the overall study: An earlier analysis of some 620 of the donors reported 276 Gb of sequence data and 95 million to 130 million unique TCR beta sequences obtained from about 179 million T cells. An early release covering just under 650 HLA-typed donors comprised about 310 gigabases of sequencing data and about 90 million unique TCR sequences. Among the approximately 400 genotyped donors, around 81% belonged to the genetic ancestry cluster associated with self-reported Caucasian donors. The study was designed to test whether signatures of past pathogen exposure could be identified by cataloging public T cell receptors. Using immunosequencing, the study profiled T cell repertoires from 500 to 800 subjects and related those repertoires to cytomegalovirus serostatus. Besides the first cohort of roughly 660 subjects, a separate validation cohort made up of over 95 different subjects was used. To predict cytomegalovirus infection status, the study combined high-throughput TCR immunosequencing, statistical association of individual TCRs with disease status, and machine learning. A later analysis re-analyzed previously published TCR beta repertoires from approximately 670 donors and added high-resolution HLA genotyping to study TCR occurrence patterns. The later analysis used no new phenotypic data to find candidate immune exposures, relying instead on TCR beta sequences and their occurrence across donors. To decide whether each TCR beta V gene segment behaved as functional or pseudogenic, an earlier analysis of nearly 600 of the donors relied on high-throughput TCR beta sequencing. Alongside the repertoire data, information on donor age, sex, ethnicity and CMV serostatus was compiled. A later genetic analysis took genome-wide SNP genotypes for 398 of the 666 donors and used that subset as a discovery cohort. Every repertoire in the discovery cohort had been generated on one and the same sequencing platform. Both class I and class II loci were covered by HLA typing, at four-digit resolution. The number of donors typed differed by locus, with 629-630 for A, B, C, DRB1 and DQB1, around 560 for DQA1, over 600 for DPA1, and 472 for DPB1. Because of strong linkage in the cohort, a handful of DR-DQ haplotypes were treated as single units for association and clustering. Across 398 genotyped donors of the cohort, an average of roughly 250,000 unique TCR beta nucleotide sequences per donor were sequenced, and roughly a sixth of those sequences were non-productive.

In the case of this clone: Its antigen remains unidentified. No much larger clonotype is one base removed from it; base qualities were not supplied.

Library method: the immunoSEQ multiplex PCR assay. A mixture of 60 forward primers for TCR Vbeta segments and 13 reverse primers for TCR Jbeta segments was used in the multiplex PCR. The CDR3 region of rearranged TCR beta genes was amplified from genomic DNA with a multiplex PCR assay. Amplified TCR beta libraries were sequenced as 87-base-pair reads on the Illumina HiSeq System. In the authors' own workflow: A later analysis tallied 75 million to 95 million unique TCR beta chains across the 700 or so repertoires, and about 10 million of those chains were shared by two or more donors. A nearest-neighbor algorithm error-corrected the raw reads and collapsed the reads into unique sequences, merging closely related sequences to remove PCR and sequencing errors. CDR3 sequences were aligned to IMGT reference sequences to assign V, D and J gene segments. For a sequence to be retained, at least a six-nucleotide match to both a V gene segment and a J gene segment was required. A rearrangement counted as productive if the CDR3 had no stop codons and remained in frame with V and J, and every other rearrangement counted as non-productive. CDR3 was defined by IMGT convention, running from the second conserved V-encoded cysteine to the conserved J-encoded phenylalanine. The earlier analysis of around 640 of the donors excluded sequences that lacked an unambiguous match to a single V gene segment. In an earlier analysis of approximately 610 of the donors, V segments were called functional above 56.7% productive rearrangements and were called segregating when the between-donor standard deviation exceeded 5%. A statistical classification framework was built to diagnose cytomegalovirus status from the catalog of TCR beta chain sequences. A later analysis assigned V and J genes by comparing TCR nucleotide sequences with IMGT/GENE-DB human TR gene sequences. Using the TCRdist pipeline, a later analysis assigned CDR3 sequences along with most-parsimonious VDJ recombination scenarios. In a later analysis, every TCR beta chain was defined by the combination of its CDR3 amino acid sequence and its V-gene family, and reads without a unique V-gene family were dropped. To address suspected cross-contamination and a sequencing artifact, a later analysis removed approximately 600 highly shared, low-generation-probability nucleotide sequences. For each public chain, a later analysis derived a clonal expansion index from normalized ranks of inferred template counts within each repertoire. In a later analysis, generation probabilities were computed using a VDJ recombination model fitted to out-of-frame rearrangements, and the results were checked against IGoR. Hypergeometric tests were used in a later analysis to score TCR-TCR, TCR-HLA and TCR-CMV co-occurrence, with a repertoire-size bias correction applied to the TCR pairs. False discovery rates were estimated in a later analysis by permuting HLA or CMV assignments 20 times. A later analysis grouped co-occurring TCRs with DBSCAN, adding TCRdist sequence similarity when clustering within HLA-allele-positive subsets. For co-occurrence clustering, repertoires with fewer than 30,000 or more than 120,000 public chains were excluded, along with about five repertoires with anomalous nucleotide sharing. TCRdb retrieved this table from immuneACCESS and kept in-frame rearrangements only. Not all clones are present; in checked studies, unresolved V genes account for under half, and no reason is known for the remainder. Clone size and V and J calls were adopted from that table, with D and trimming inferred from the DNA. For this sample the table gives over 100,000 clones, of which 76% were detected only once. The ten biggest clones cover less than 2% of the sample.

In total, fewer than 750 healthy bone marrow donors made up the cohort. All cohort members were sampled while nominally healthy, although unrecorded immune exposures were likely present. The donor was CMV seropositive and belonged to the group of 250 to 300 seropositive cohort members. Each donor provided a peripheral blood sample, and peripheral blood mononuclear cells were used for TCR beta sequencing. Genomic DNA was extracted from the blood cell samples with the Qiagen DNeasy Blood Extraction Kit. CDR1 and CDR2, looked up from the germline V gene (reference sequence), are SEHNR and FQNEAQ. After removal of 5 bases from V and 9 bases from J, the junction retains 4 bases not matched to a gene. The CDR3, from cysteine to phenylalanine, totals 13 residues. The read is trimmed to its CDR3 DNA, 39 bases read in frame from base 1. Overall results and qualifications from the work: Presence/absence analyses assumed roughly uniform sequencing depth across donors, an assumption that may not hold. In a later analysis, about 16,000 TCR beta sequences were associated with specific HLA alleles at a false discovery rate of 0.05. Because HLA typing was missing for some donors at each locus, association tests included only the typed subset. Because counts were too low, around 17 rarely observed V segments, including chromosome 9 orphons, were left out of the earlier analysis of about 500 of the donors. The study gave a list of 150 to 200 TCR beta chains associated with cytomegalovirus. A cluster of highly shared sequence variants was judged likely to be a technical artifact of the sequencing pipeline. Most TCR sequences were seen in very few donors, while some public TCRs were found in many individuals. Cytomegalovirus status was reported to be diagnosed by the classifier with high specificity and sensitivity in both the original and validation cohorts. The 87-base-pair reads could not distinguish some IMGT-functional V segments, including TRBV6-2 and TRBV6-3, so those segments were excluded. In a later genetic analysis, a missense DCLRE1C variant was associated with V-gene and J-gene trimming of TCR beta chains, and the association was replicated in an independent cohort. In a later analysis, HLA-associated TCR beta chains were found to be more clonally expanded and to have lower generation probabilities than equally common non-associated chains. When HLA alleles, especially DR and DQ, strongly co-occurred, TCR associations were difficult to assign to individual alleles. The cohort was sequenced for TCR beta chains only, and without alpha or paired-chain data the features that could be detected were limited. According to a later genetic analysis, donors in an Asian-associated ancestry cluster had fewer N-insertions in productive TCRs than the approximately 610-donor mean. According to a later analysis, most CMV-associated TCR beta chains appeared to be HLA-restricted, and the HLA associations seemed to be driven largely by CMV exposure. A later analysis reported that several top co-occurrence clusters appeared linked to parvovirus B19, influenza, CMV and Epstein-Barr virus. A later analysis found that TCR association rates varied across HLA loci, with DRB1 alleles showing the most associated TCRs and HLA-C alleles the fewest. The authors suggested that the approach could potentially be extended to other disease states and immunological phenotypes. Three of the identified cytomegalovirus-associated TCR beta chains were confirmed in vitro to be specific for cytomegalovirus antigens. A further reported finding was that TCR beta sequences accurately predicted the HLA-A and HLA-B alleles for most subjects in the first cohort. Correlated functional status among segregating V segments might reflect linkage disequilibrium, but an unknown experimental factor could not be ruled out. For the cohort, immune exposure information was limited to CMV serostatus. In an earlier analysis of 450 to 750 of the donors, most TCR beta V segments appeared in productive rearrangements about 90% or about 30% of the time, broadly matching IMGT annotations.

This TCR was recovered from a female donor in good health and CMV-seropositive. Rearrangement joined TRBV7-9 to TRBJ1-6; TRBD1 aligns with 7 central bases. The sequenced sample was PBMCs. In nucleotides, the sequence is TGTGCCAGCAGCCGACAGGGCGGTTCACCCCTCCACTTT. Translated, this is CASSRQGGSPLHF. The reference TRBV7-9 and TRBJ1-6 proteins fill in what lies around the CDR3, so the full variable domain reads DTGVSQNPRHKITKRGQNVTFRCDPISEHNRLYWYRQTLGQGPEFLTYFQNEAQLEKSRLLSDRFSAERPKGSFSTLEIQRTEQGDSAMYLCASSRQGGSPLHFGNGTRLTVT.